This TCR beta chain is from a study of blood T cells in healthy people across ages. The V gene's germline CDR1 is SEHNR and CDR2 FQNEAQ (reference sequence). Trimming at V came to 4 bases and at J to 6 bases, leaving 8 bases not matched to a gene. CDR3 size: 15 residues. Findings of the study overall: Older age went with lower TCR beta diversity per million T cells, in a roughly linear way.

With respect to this clonotype: Its target is not known.

A second PCR of about 6 to 12 cycles used a sample-barcoded 5' primer and a J-beta primer mix. TCRdb itself ran the 5' RACE reads through MiXCR, one entry per CDR3 protein. The data contain 1.5 million to 2 million distinct CDR3 sequences, approximately 50% of them singletons. This receptor was obtained from a middle-aged woman in good health. The V and J genes are TRBV7-9 and TRBJ2-2; 7 nucleotides match TRBD1. What was sequenced was blood. CDR3 residues: CASSWRQGQSGELFF. CDR3 DNA sequence: TGTGCCAGCAGCTGGCGACAGGGCCAATCCGGGGAGCTGTTTTTT.